The clone carrying this T cell receptor beta chain showed up just once. What it recognizes is unknown. Profiles of TCR beta VDJ and CDR3 were generated from a genomic DNA template. TCRdb processed the reads anew with MiXCR; each CDR3 protein has one entry. Here the sample spans around 150,000 distinct CDR3 sequences, over 55% being singletons. Germline V lookup: CDR1 KGHDR, CDR2 SFDVKD. V was clipped by 4 bases and J by 3 bases, with 12 bases between them. There are 16 residues in the CDR3. This sample was taken from a study of CD8+CD57+ T cells in acquired aplastic anemia. Across the whole study: Sorted CD4+ and CD8+ cell DNA averaged around 3.3 ug. Findings and limits, study-wide: Between the patient and control groups, CD8+ Simpson's diversity did not differ significantly.

By flow cytometry, patients selected for sequencing had shown an expansion of CD8+CD57+ cells. The sequencing input was sorted CD4+, CD8+, or CD8+CD57+ T cells (not recorded which) from PBMCs. The source is a human donor with aplastic anemia. The J gene is TRBJ2-6, the V gene TRBV24-1; tentative D call: TRBD1 (7 bases). The CDR3 coding sequence is TGTGCCACCAGTGACTACAGGGGAGGTGGGGCCAACGTCCTGACTTTC. It codes for CATSDYRGGGANVLTF.